This record covers a single T cell receptor (beta chain). These data come from a study of blood T cell repertoires in COVID-19. About the study: Italy, Spain and the United States were the sources of the convalescent and acute COVID-19 samples. T cells, B-cell-depleted T cells, or PBMCs supplied cDNA or gDNA.

The CDR3 spans 14 residues. The ends lost 4 bases at V and 3 bases at J; junction bases unmatched: 5. Germline CDR1 is SGHRS and CDR2 is YFSETQ. Patients from Seattle were sampled longitudinally, starting during active infection. Sequencing used immunoSEQ multiplex PCR; TCRdb keeps in-frame clones, though not all of them. Of some 200,000 clones in the sample, roughly 85% are singletons; the top ten hold more than 2%. The sequenced sample was peripheral blood. This chain connects TRBV5-1 to TRBJ2-7, with TRBD2 matching over 9 bases. The clonotype comes from a woman between 65 and 79 years old with COVID-19, enrolled during active disease. The CDR3 loop is CASSPTSGVYEQYF. The CDR3, as DNA: TGCGCCAGCAGCCCGACTAGCGGAGTCTACGAGCAGTACTTC.